The 11 T cell receptor beta chains in this list originate from one sample, sequenced in a study of blood T cell repertoires in COVID-19. The method was immunoSEQ multiplex PCR; TCRdb's version includes in-frame clones alone and lacks a portion of them. The data hold a few hundred thousand clones, with around nine tenths observed a single time. The sample was peripheral blood. These receptor sequences come from a human donor in a cohort sampled during active COVID-19.

The chain combines TRBV4-1 with TRBJ1-1; D unclear. The CDR3 length is 11 residues. CDR1 is MGHRA, CDR2 YSYEKL, per germline. Between the trimmed V and J ends, which lost 6 bases and 3 bases, there was a span of 5 bases. The CDR3 nucleotides read TGCGCCAGCAGGCGAGACACTGAAGCTTTCTTT. This translates into CASRRDTEAFF.

This sequence joins TRBV18 and TRBJ2-2, with 12 nucleotides matching TRBD1. Germline V lookup: CDR1 KGHSH, CDR2 LQKENI. The CDR3 has 17 amino acids. The V segment lost 0 bases and the J segment 4 bases; nucleotides outside the gene matches: 3. The CDR3 here is CASSPPWDRGLTGELFF. The CDR3 DNA reads as TGTGCCAGCTCACCACCGTGGGACAGGGGGCTCACCGGGGAGCTGTTTTTT.

The chain carries TRBV9 and TRBJ2-7; 7 bases are a match to TRBD1. V was pared by 4 bases and J by 2 bases, with 9 bases of the junction left unmatched. The CDR3 totals 15 residues. In germline, CDR1 is SGDLS, CDR2 YYNGEE. This CDR3 reads CASSPTGTETYEQYF. CDR3 DNA: TGTGCCAGCAGCCCTACCGGGACAGAGACCTACGAGCAGTACTTC.

The table lists this clone with a few counts. This chain uses TRBV3-1 (or the pseudogene TRBV3-2) with TRBJ2-7; D is unresolved. Germline CDR1 is LGHDT and CDR2 is YNNKEL (reference sequence). The CDR3 runs 13 residues. The ends were cut back, 1 base at V and 6 bases at J, with 10 bases in the middle. The CDR3 nucleotides are TGTGCCAGCAGCCAAGTGCTAGAGAGCGAGCAGTACTTC. It codes for CASSQVLESEQYF.

The chain is built from TRBV6-5 and TRBJ1-1; 7 positions agree with TRBD1. Germline CDR1 MNHEY, CDR2 SVGAGI. The CDR3 is 14 amino acids. V shed 2 bases and J 4 bases; nucleotides not matched to a gene: 4. The CDR3 reads CASSYGHRGTEAFF. The CDR3, as DNA: TGTGCCAGCAGTTACGGGCACAGGGGCACTGAAGCTTTCTTT.

The chain joins TRBV6-2 or TRBV6-3 to TRBJ2-2; the match to TRBD2 covers 7 bases. Germline V gene data show CDR1 as MNHEY and CDR2 as SVGEGT. The CDR3 is 14 residues long. The V and J ends lost 6 bases and 4 bases, in that order; junction bases with no gene match: 5. CDR3 amino acids: CASSSGGGTGELFF. CDR3 in DNA: TGTGCCAGCAGCTCTGGGGGGGGCACCGGGGAGCTGTTTTTT.

This chain joins TRBV18 and TRBJ2-7; 10 positions match TRBD2. The germline gives CDR1 KGHSH, CDR2 LQKENI. Trimming cost V 0 bases and J 9 bases; bases outside gene matches: 5. The CDR3 loop spans 14 amino acids. As DNA, the CDR3 is TGTGCCAGCTCACCACCATCAGCGGGAGGGGTGCAGTACTTC. Its protein is CASSPPSAGGVQYF.

The count of this clone is one. V and J are TRBV6-5 and TRBJ1-5; no clear D. This CDR3 is 13 amino acids long. The germline V and J ends were trimmed by 4 bases and 3 bases, with 7 bases remaining between them. Germline lookup yields CDR1 MNHEY and CDR2 SVGAGI. The CDR3 sequence is CASSFSVNQPQHF. The CDR3 coding sequence is TGTGCCAGCAGTTTCAGCGTCAATCAGCCCCAGCATTTT.

V and J are TRBV7-2 and TRBJ2-5; a weak D match, TRBD2 (7 bases). From germline, CDR1 is SGHTA and CDR2 FQGNSA. V was clipped by 5 bases and J by 5 bases, with 21 bases between them. This CDR3 region has 16 residues. The CDR3 loop is CASSRGGGWDSETQYF. The CDR3 coding sequence is TGTGCCAGCAGCCGTGGCGGGGGCTGGGATTCGGAGACCCAGTACTTC.

The chain carries TRBV5-3 and TRBJ2-3; 14 bases align to TRBD2. TRBV5-3 counts as an open reading frame of uncertain function. V gave up 5 bases and J gave up 3 bases; unmatched junction bases: 14. This CDR3 is 19 amino acids long. As DNA, the CDR3 is TGTGCCAGAAGTCGGGGACTAGCGGGGGTTGAGGACAGAACAGATACGCAGTATTTT. Translated: CARSRGLAGVEDRTDTQYF.

The chain recombines TRBV6-5 with TRBJ1-1; D gene ambiguous. Germline V lookup: CDR1 MNHEY, CDR2 SVGAGI. Trimming left V 8 bases short and J 8 bases short, with 12 bases between. The CDR3 is 11 residues long. The CDR3 DNA follows: TGTGCCAGCCGATCTGCACTCGAAGCTTTCTTT. Translated, it gives CASRSALEAFF.